These 27 T cell receptor beta chains came from one sample sequenced in a study of cytomegalovirus exposure and HLA in healthy donors. 13 Jbeta primers and 60 Vbeta primers were used for the PCR. Clones were read by immunoSEQ multiplex PCR, and TCRdb kept only the in-frame ones, dropping some. The repertoire holds around 80,000 clones, with approximately 66% as singletons. The specimen was PBMCs. These receptors all stem from a male donor in good health and CMV-seropositive.

The rearrangement joins TRBV30 to TRBJ1-2, with no clear D. There are 13 residues in the CDR3. V lost 3 bases to trimming and J lost 0 bases, with 8 bases between them. CDR1 GTSNPN and CDR2 SVGIG come from the germline V gene (reference sequence). The CDR3 protein is CAWSPTPNYGYTF. The CDR3 DNA reads as TGTGCCTGGAGCCCGACACCTAACTATGGCTACACCTTC.

The chain carries TRBV28 and TRBJ1-5; D is unresolved. V lost 3 bases and J lost 6, with 6 bases in between. Looked up from germline, CDR1 is MDHEN and CDR2 is SYDVKM. This CDR3 contains 12 residues. The CDR3 bases are TGTGCCAGCAGTTTTTCCGGTCAGCCCCAGCATTTT. The encoded protein is CASSFSGQPQHF.

The gene calls are TRBV5-4 and TRBJ2-2, with 11 positions matching TRBD2. Trimming removed 5 bases from V and 0 bases from J; junction bases left unmatched: 12. The CDR3 has 19 amino acids. Germline V gene sequence: CDR1 SGHNT, CDR2 YYREEE (reference sequence). The CDR3 here is CASSPGRLAGGPNTGELFF. CDR3 DNA: TGTGCCAGCAGTCCCGGTCGTCTAGCGGGGGGTCCGAACACCGGGGAGCTGTTTTTT. Full variable domain (outside the CDR3, taken from reference TRBV5-4 and TRBJ2-2): ETGVTQSPTHLIKTRGQQVTLRCSSQSGHNTVSWYQQALGQGPQFIFQYYREEENGRGNFPPRFSGLQFPNYSSELNVNALELDDSALYLCASSPGRLAGGPNTGELFFGEGSRLTVL.

The rearrangement links TRBV2 to TRBJ1-2; 9 bases are shared with TRBD1. V lost 4 bases, J lost 4 bases, and 4 bases stayed unmatched. The CDR3 loop spans 14 amino acids. Germline CDR1 SNHLY, CDR2 FYNNEI. CDR3 sequence: CASSATGGGYGYTF. The DNA of the CDR3 is TGTGCCAGCAGTGCGACAGGGGGAGGCTATGGCTACACCTTC.

The J gene is TRBJ2-1, the V gene TRBV27, with D maybe TRBD1 (6 bases). V shed 3 bases and J shed 9 bases, with 15 bases lying between them. The CDR3 is made up of 14 amino acids. The germline V gene has CDR1 MNHEY and CDR2 SMNVEV (reference sequence). Here the CDR3 reads CASSFQRTESEQFF. CDR3 bases: TGTGCCAGCAGTTTCCAACGGACAGAAAGTGAGCAGTTCTTC.

The chain links TRBV5-6 to TRBJ1-2; TRBD1 is a possible D gene (6 bases). Germline CDR1 and CDR2: SGHDT and YYEEEE. Trimming took 3 bases from V and 0 from J, leaving 9 bases between them. CDR3 length: 14 residues. CDR3 residues: CASSYGDTNYGYTF. CDR3 nucleotide sequence: TGTGCCAGCAGCTACGGGGACACTAACTATGGCTACACCTTC.

This clone has a handful of counts. Its ends do not fully match the called genes, so a read error is possible. The chain carries TRBV7-7 and TRBJ2-5, with TRBD2 matching over 13 bases. Germline CDR1 reads SSHAT; CDR2 reads FNYEAQ (reference sequence). CDR3 length: 15 amino acids. CDR3 protein: CASSNKTSGRETQYF. CDR3 bases: TGTGCTAGCAGCAACAAGACTAGCGGGAGGGAGACCCAGTACTTC. The variable domain in full, with the rest retrieved from reference TRBV7-7 and TRBJ2-5, is GAGVSQSPRYKVTKRGQDVTLRCDPISSHATLYWYQQALGQGPEFLTYFNYEAQPDKSGLPSDRFSAERPEGSISTLTIQRTEQRDSAMYRCASSNKTSGRETQYFGPGTRLLVL.

This chain uses TRBV28 with TRBJ1-5; 10 nucleotides match TRBD1. The CDR3 is 14 amino acids. The germline V gene has CDR1 MDHEN and CDR2 SYDVKM. Unmatched junction bases numbered 3, after V lost 5 bases and J lost 5 bases. The CDR3 reads CASSPGTGDQPQHF. DNA of the CDR3: TGTGCCAGCAGTCCCGGGACAGGGGATCAGCCCCAGCATTTT.

V usage is TRBV19 and J usage is TRBJ1-5; 10 bases map to TRBD1. Germline V lookup: CDR1 LNHDA, CDR2 SQIVND (reference sequence). V gave up 7 bases and J gave up 1 base; unmatched junction bases: 10. The CDR3 consists of 17 residues. This chain's CDR3 is CASIETGGSWSNQPQHF. As DNA, the CDR3 is TGTGCCAGTATAGAGACAGGGGGCTCATGGAGCAATCAGCCCCAGCATTTT.

The chain links TRBV7-2 to TRBJ2-3; 11 bases align to TRBD2. V shed 2 bases and J 3 bases; nucleotides not matched to a gene: 4. The CDR3 is 16 amino acids. Germline assignment: CDR1 SGHTA and CDR2 FQGNSA. CDR3 amino acids: CASSLLAGGRTDTQYF. CDR3 sequence (DNA): TGTGCCAGCAGCTTACTAGCGGGAGGCAGGACAGATACGCAGTATTTT.

This clone was counted a single time. The genes are TRBV5-6 and TRBJ1-4; TRBD1 is a possible D gene (6 bases). Looked up from germline, CDR1 is SGHDT and CDR2 is YYEEEE. The CDR3 has 16 amino acids. Trimming left V 0 bases short and J 0 bases short, with 9 bases between. CDR3 region: CASSLGQAATNEKLFF. CDR3 nucleotides: TGTGCCAGCAGCTTGGGACAGGCTGCAACTAATGAAAAACTGTTTTTT.

V gene TRBV6-5 combines with J gene TRBJ2-7; 10 bases fit TRBD1. CDR1 is MNHEY, CDR2 SVGAGI, per germline. The CDR3 covers 15 residues. With V trimmed by 7 bases and J by 5 bases, 11 bases remained unmatched. This CDR3 reads CASTHRGTGDHEQYF. The CDR3 region has the DNA TGTGCCAGCACACACCGAGGGACAGGGGACCACGAGCAGTACTTC.

The chain links TRBV7-6 to TRBJ2-3; 11 nucleotides line up with TRBD2. The CDR3 sequence is 14 residues long. The ends lost 4 bases at V and 6 bases at J; junction bases unmatched: 3. From germline, CDR1 is SGHVS and CDR2 FNYEAQ. The CDR3 is CASSSRLAGDTQYF. Written as DNA, the CDR3 is TGTGCCAGCAGCTCCCGACTAGCGGGGGATACGCAGTATTTT.

This chain joins TRBV27 and TRBJ1-5; D might be TRBD1 (5 bases). The V gene lost 2 bases and the J gene lost 6 bases, with 11 bases spanning the gap. The germline CDR1 and CDR2 sequences are MNHEY and SMNVEV (reference sequence). The CDR3 totals 14 residues. CDR3 coding DNA: TGTGCCAGCAGTTTACAGGGAACGGGTCAGCCCCAGCATTTT. It codes for CASSLQGTGQPQHF.

The V gene is TRBV9, the J gene TRBJ1-2; 10 bases are shared with TRBD1. Germline CDR1 is SGDLS and CDR2 is YYNGEE. J lost 0 bases, V lost 3 bases, and 8 bases had no gene match. The CDR3 is made up of 17 amino acids. CDR3 bases: TGTGCCAGCAGCGACGGGACAGGGGACCCAACTAACTATGGCTACACCTTC. Its protein product is CASSDGTGDPTNYGYTF. Using reference TRBV9 and TRBJ1-2 for the parts outside the CDR3, the full variable domain is DSGVTQTPKHLITATGQRVTLRCSPRSGDLSVYWYQQSLDQGLQFLIQYYNGEERAKGNILERFSAQQFPDLHSELNLSSLELGDSALYFCASSDGTGDPTNYGYTFGSGTRLTVV.

On this clone: Other nucleotide sequences from this sample produce the same CDR3. V gene TRBV5-6 combines with J gene TRBJ1-6; the match to TRBD1 covers 7 bases. Germline V gene lookup returns CDR1 SGHDT and CDR2 YYEEEE. Trimming cost V 0 bases and J 7 bases; bases outside gene matches: 13. The CDR3 is 18 amino acids. The CDR3 sequence: CASSLATDRVSLNSPLHF. CDR3 nucleotides: TGTGCCAGCAGCTTGGCTACTGACAGGGTGTCGTTAAATTCACCCCTCCACTTT.

The gene calls are TRBV4-3 and TRBJ2-7, with TRBD1 matching 7 bases. Germline-derived CDR1 and CDR2 are LGHNA and YSLEER. V lost 3 bases to trimming and J lost 4 bases; unmatched junction nucleotides: 6. The CDR3 is made up of 14 amino acids. The CDR3 sequence: CASSQLTGYYEQYF. DNA for the CDR3: TGCGCCAGCAGCCAGTTGACAGGGTATTACGAGCAGTACTTC.

This chain links TRBV5-1 with TRBJ2-6, with TRBD1 identical over 11 bases. Germline V lookup: CDR1 SGHRS, CDR2 YFSETQ. The CDR3 totals 17 residues. J gave up 3 bases and V 4 bases, and 6 bases lay outside the gene matches. CDR3 in amino acids: CASSGDRGVGGANVLTF. CDR3 bases: TGCGCCAGCAGCGGGGACAGGGGGGTTGGTGGGGCCAACGTCCTGACTTTC.

The chain has TRBV29-1 and TRBJ1-1, with 11 bases matching TRBD1. The CDR3 consists of 15 residues. V trimming: 4 bases; J trimming: 5 bases; junction bases outside the gene matches: 9. Germline-derived CDR1 and CDR2 are SQVTM and ANQGSEA. The CDR3 loop is CSVAYAGQGVTEAFF. CDR3 sequence (DNA): TGCAGCGTTGCATATGCGGGACAGGGGGTAACTGAAGCTTTCTTT. Together with reference TRBV29-1 and TRBJ1-1, the CDR3 gives the full variable domain: SAVISQKPSRDICQRGTSLTIQCQVDSQVTMMFWYRQQPGQSLTLIATANQGSEATYESGFVIDKFPISRPNLTFSTLTVSNMSPEDSSIYLCSVAYAGQGVTEAFFGQGTRLTVV.

This chain connects TRBV7-6 to TRBJ2-3, with D maybe TRBD2 (5 bases). CDR1 SGHVS and CDR2 FNYEAQ come from the germline V gene. CDR3 length equals 15 residues. V shed 1 base and J shed 2 bases, with 10 bases lying between them. The CDR3 here is CASSLGVAYTDTQYF. For the CDR3, the DNA is TGTGCCAGCAGCTTAGGGGTAGCGTACACAGATACGCAGTATTTT.

This chain connects TRBV27 to TRBJ1-1, with unresolved D. The germline V gene encodes CDR1 MNHEY and CDR2 SMNVEV (reference sequence). The CDR3 runs to 14 residues. Trimming cost V 3 bases and J 3 bases, with 11 bases left between them. The CDR3 sequence is CASSFTTDYTEAFF. In DNA, the CDR3 is TGTGCCAGCAGTTTCACAACCGACTACACTGAAGCTTTCTTT.

The V gene is TRBV28, the J gene TRBJ2-7; 9 bases agree with TRBD1. Germline V lookup: CDR1 MDHEN, CDR2 SYDVKM. The CDR3 has 16 residues. The junction had 9 bases not matched to a gene; V was cut back by 5 bases and J by 1 base. CDR3 nucleotide sequence: TGTGCCAGCAGTCCCCCCGGGACAGGGCTTTCCTACGAGCAGTACTTC. Translated, it gives CASSPPGTGLSYEQYF.

The table lists this clone with a few counts. The gene calls are TRBV7-9 and TRBJ2-6; D not certain. Germline V lookup: CDR1 SEHNR, CDR2 FQNEAQ (reference sequence). The V end lost 0 bases, the J end lost 0 bases, and 3 bases lay between the germline ends. The CDR3 consists of 15 residues. The CDR3 sequence is CASSLASSGANVLTF. The CDR3 region has the DNA TGTGCCAGCAGCTTAGCCAGCTCTGGGGCCAACGTCCTGACTTTC.

This clone was seen once. The V call is TRBV27, the J call TRBJ2-2; 11 bases match TRBD1. The CDR3 is 17 residues long. The junction had 4 bases not matched to a gene; V was cut back by 0 bases and J by 4 bases. The V gene's germline CDR1 is MNHEY and CDR2 SMNVEV (reference sequence). CDR3 sequence (DNA): TGTGCCAGCAGTTTATCTGGGACAGGGGGGATCACCGGGGAGCTGTTTTTT. Protein: CASSLSGTGGITGELFF.

This clone was observed a handful of times. In DNA form, the CDR3 reads TGCGCCAGCAGCTTGATCGGGGCCGGGGAGCTGTTTTTT. Translated, it gives CASSLIGAGELFF. This chain connects TRBV5-1 to TRBJ2-2; D is possibly TRBD2 (5 bases). This CDR3 spans 13 amino acids. Trimming took 1 base from V and 6 from J, leaving 7 bases between them. Germline CDR1 is SGHRS and CDR2 is YFSETQ. Looking up the rest from reference TRBV5-1 and TRBJ2-2 gives the full variable domain: KAGVTQTPRYLIKTRGQQVTLSCSPISGHRSVSWYQQTPGQGLQFLFEYFSETQRNKGNFPGRFSGRQFSNSRSEMNVSTLELGDSALYLCASSLIGAGELFFGEGSRLTVL.

The CDR3 DNA follows: TGTGCCAGCATCATTCATGGGGGGGCAGGGCTGCGCTATGGCTACACCTTC. Encoded protein: CASIIHGGAGLRYGYTF. The V and J genes are TRBV9 and TRBJ1-2, with a possible D match to TRBD1 (6 bases). V was cut by 6 bases and J by 4 bases, with 25 bases left in between. CDR3 length: 17 residues. Germline CDR1 and CDR2: SGDLS and YYNGEE.

J is TRBJ1-2 and V is TRBV18; D is possibly TRBD1 (5 bases). V dropped 3 bases and J dropped 4 bases, with 21 bases sitting between them. From germline, CDR1 is KGHSH and CDR2 LQKENI. This CDR3 is 17 amino acids long. The CDR3: CASSPRHSDTPLYGYTF. The CDR3 DNA reads TGTGCCAGCTCACCTCGGCATTCGGACACTCCTCTCTATGGCTACACCTTC.